The clone carrying this T cell receptor beta chain was observed many times. Its antigen is undetermined. This record belongs to a study of CD8 T cells in ankylosing spondylitis. Quantitative barcoded 5'-RACE was used to prepare TCR beta libraries. TCRdb passed the 5' RACE reads through MiXCR, listing each CDR3 protein once. The table records 130,000 or so distinct CDR3 sequences, more than 6.5% of them present only once. The germline CDR1 and CDR2 sequences are SQVTM and ANQGSEA. The CDR3 is 13 amino acids. V was clipped by 4 bases and J by 1 base, with 10 bases between them. Study-level results: A motif of several highly homologous TCR beta variants was seen as apparently characteristic of ankylosing spondylitis blood. Disease-linked clones, CD8+, were relatively rare in peripheral blood.

The TCR sequence derives from a male donor with ankylosing spondylitis or in good health (not recorded which). The chain is built from TRBV29-1 and TRBJ1-2; tentatively, D is TRBD1 (6 bases). Sequencing was performed on blood, either unsorted or a sorted T cell fraction (not recorded which). The CDR3 reads CSVGQAFNYGYTF. The CDR3 DNA follows: TGCAGCGTTGGACAGGCCTTTAACTATGGCTACACCTTC.